The rows below give T cell receptor beta chains drawn from one sample of a study of OX40 agonist ivuxolimab in advanced cancers. Assay: immunoSEQ multiplex PCR; the TCRdb copy retains only in-frame clones and omits some. This sample has under 100,000 clones, with roughly four fifths found just once. Sequencing was performed on CD4+ or CD8+ T cells sorted from blood, taken in a trial of the OX40 agonist ivuxolimab. Every receptor here comes from an adult with an advanced solid tumor such as melanoma, head and neck, liver or kidney cancer. Both conserved end residues are part of each CDR3. D genes are given only for firm matches. Rows may omit the clone size; those that give it use once, few, many or a size class.

clone size: -
CDR3 length: 15
J gene: TRBJ1-5
V gene: TRBV5-1
D gene: -
CDR3 DNA: TGCGCCAGCAGCTTAGCGGGACATATGAATCAGCCCCAGCATTTT
CDR3 protein: CASSLAGHMNQPQHF

clone size: once
CDR3 length: 17
J gene: TRBJ2-6
V gene: TRBV27
D gene: TRBD1
CDR3 DNA: TGTGCCAGCAGTCTAACAGGGGTTCGTGCTGGGGCCAACGTCCTGACTTTC
CDR3 protein: CASSLTGVRAGANVLTF

clone size: -
CDR3 length: 15
J gene: TRBJ2-2
V gene: TRBV7-2
D gene: TRBD1
CDR3 DNA: TGTGCCAGCAGCTCCCGACAGGGAGTAACCGGGGAGCTGTTTTTT
CDR3 protein: CASSSRQGVTGELFF

clone size: -
CDR3 length: 15
J gene: TRBJ2-3
V gene: TRBV7-9
D gene: TRBD2
CDR3 DNA: TGTGCCAGCAGCCGGACTAGCGGGAGTGCAGATACGCAGTATTTT
CDR3 protein: CASSRTSGSADTQYF

clone size: -
CDR3 length: 15
J gene: TRBJ2-5
V gene: TRBV6-5
D gene: -
CDR3 DNA: TGTGCCAGCAGCATCTTGGGCCAACCATGGGAGACCCAGTACTTC
CDR3 protein: CASSILGQPWETQYF

clone size: -
CDR3 length: 18
J gene: TRBJ2-2
V gene: TRBV19
D gene: -
CDR3 DNA: TGTGCCAGTAACACCCAAGCGGGGGGACAGGGGTTGACTGGGGAGCTGTTTTTT
CDR3 protein: CASNTQAGGQGLTGELFF

clone size: -
CDR3 length: 14
J gene: TRBJ2-5
V gene: TRBV7-2
D gene: -
CDR3 DNA: TGTGCCAGCACCAAACAGGAGGGGACGGAGACCCAGTACTTC
CDR3 protein: CASTKQEGTETQYF

clone size: -
CDR3 length: 15
J gene: TRBJ1-2
V gene: TRBV18
D gene: TRBD1
CDR3 DNA: TGTGCCAGCTCGAACGACAGGGGAAATCTTTATGGCTACACCTTC
CDR3 protein: CASSNDRGNLYGYTF

clone size: few
CDR3 length: 16
J gene: TRBJ2-1
V gene: TRBV19
D gene: TRBD1
CDR3 DNA: TGTGCCAGTGCATCCAAAAGACAGGGGCCCGGGGGTGAGCAGTTCTTC
CDR3 protein: CASASKRQGPGGEQFF

clone size: -
CDR3 length: 15
J gene: TRBJ2-5
V gene: TRBV18
D gene: TRBD1
CDR3 DNA: TGTGCCAGCTCACCTAACAGGGGCCCGCAAGAGACCCAGTACTTC
CDR3 protein: CASSPNRGPQETQYF

clone size: -
CDR3 length: 15
J gene: TRBJ1-4
V gene: TRBV7-9
D gene: TRBD1
CDR3 DNA: TGTGCCAGCAGTTTCGACAGGGCGGCTAATGAAAAACTGTTTTTT
CDR3 protein: CASSFDRAANEKLFF

clone size: -
CDR3 length: 15
J gene: TRBJ2-5
V gene: TRBV27
D gene: TRBD1
CDR3 DNA: TGTGCCAGCAGTCCCGCATCAGGGGGTAGAGAGACCCAGTACTTC
CDR3 protein: CASSPASGGRETQYF

clone size: -
CDR3 length: 14
J gene: TRBJ1-2
V gene: TRBV6-1
D gene: -
CDR3 DNA: TGTGCCAGCAGTGAAGGTTGGGGGGCTTATGGCTACACCTTC
CDR3 protein: CASSEGWGAYGYTF

clone size: -
CDR3 length: 15
J gene: TRBJ2-2
V gene: TRBV7-8
D gene: -
CDR3 DNA: TGTGCCAGCAGAGAGGGAGCGGCGAACACCGGGGAGCTGTTTTTT
CDR3 protein: CASREGAANTGELFF

clone size: -
CDR3 length: 14
J gene: TRBJ1-1
V gene: TRBV5-4
D gene: -
CDR3 DNA: TGTGCCAGCAGCCGTTGGCGCGGGAACACTGAAGCTTTCTTT
CDR3 protein: CASSRWRGNTEAFF

clone size: -
CDR3 length: 13
J gene: TRBJ2-1
V gene: TRBV7-3
D gene: -
CDR3 DNA: TGTGCCAGCAGCCCCCAGCTGAGCAATGAGCAGTTCTTC
CDR3 protein: CASSPQLSNEQFF

clone size: -
CDR3 length: 12
J gene: TRBJ2-1
V gene: TRBV11-2
D gene: TRBD2
CDR3 DNA: TGTGCCAGCAGCTTAGTAGGACTAGGACAGTTCTTC
CDR3 protein: CASSLVGLGQFF

clone size: few
CDR3 length: 12
J gene: TRBJ1-1
V gene: TRBV29-1
D gene: -
CDR3 DNA: TGCAGCGTTAGCCGGGGCCCCCACGAAGCTTTCTTT
CDR3 protein: CSVSRGPHEAFF

clone size: -
CDR3 length: 16
J gene: TRBJ2-1
V gene: TRBV9
D gene: -
CDR3 DNA: TGTGCCAGCAGCGTAGGTACAGCCGGCACCTACAATGAGCAGTTCTTC
CDR3 protein: CASSVGTAGTYNEQFF